These 9 T cell receptor beta chains originate from one sample sequenced in a study of T cell responses to AZD1222 COVID-19 vaccine. Assay used: immunoSEQ multiplex PCR; TCRdb lists only in-frame clones, some missing. Here the sample spans fewer than 100,000 clones, approximately 84% being singletons. Here the sequenced sample was peripheral blood, taken 28 days after the second AZD1222 dose. The receptors here all came from an adult who received the AZD1222 COVID-19 vaccine.

The chain combines TRBV3-1 (or the pseudogene TRBV3-2) with TRBJ2-7; 9 nucleotides align to TRBD1. The J segment lost 3 bases and the V segment lost 4 bases, leaving 4 bases of the junction unmatched. The CDR3 covers 14 residues. CDR1 is LGHDT, CDR2 YNNKEL, per germline (reference sequence). The CDR3 loop reads CASSPGQGIYEQYF. The CDR3 region has the DNA TGTGCCAGCAGCCCGGGACAGGGTATCTACGAGCAGTACTTC.

The chain employs TRBV6-6 and TRBJ1-4, with TRBD1 matching over 9 bases. This CDR3 spans 14 amino acids. Germline CDR1 MNHNY, CDR2 SVGAGI (reference sequence). V gave up 4 bases and J gave up 8 bases; unmatched junction bases: 5. CDR3 coding DNA: TGTGCCAGCAGTTGGGGACAGGGTGGGGAAAAACTGTTTTTT. Its translation is CASSWGQGGEKLFF.

The chain uses TRBV7-9 and TRBJ1-3, with unresolved D. V dropped 3 bases and J dropped 1 base, with 10 bases sitting between them. The germline V gene encodes CDR1 SEHNR and CDR2 FQNEAQ (reference sequence). This CDR3 region has 15 residues. In DNA, the CDR3 is TGTGCCAGCAGCTTTCAGGCGGGGTCTGGAAACACCATATATTTT. It is translated as CASSFQAGSGNTIYF.

CDR3 nucleotide sequence: TGTGCCAGTAGTCCACGGACAGTTATTAACTATGGCTACACCTTC. Its protein is CASSPRTVINYGYTF. V is TRBV19 and J is TRBJ1-2; perhaps TRBD1 as D (6 bases). The CDR3 is 15 residues long. Germline V gene data show CDR1 as LNHDA and CDR2 as SQIVND (reference sequence). V lost 5 bases, J lost 1 base, and 14 bases lay in between.

This chain joins TRBV30 and TRBJ2-2, with a possible D match to TRBD1 (6 bases). The CDR3 consists of 14 residues. V was clipped by 6 bases and J by 5 bases, with 16 bases between them. Germline CDR1 reads GTSNPN; CDR2 reads SVGIG (reference sequence). The chain's CDR3 is CACRLGTLTGELFF. The CDR3 DNA reads TGTGCCTGCCGCCTTGGGACATTAACCGGGGAGCTGTTTTTT.

This rearrangement joins TRBV11-2 to TRBJ2-5, with D perhaps matching TRBD1 (5 bases). This CDR3 spans 15 amino acids. V lost 5 bases, J lost 1 base, and 14 bases lay in between. Germline V lookup: CDR1 SGHAT, CDR2 FQNNGV. The DNA for the CDR3 is TGTGCCAGCAGCCTACCTATGGGGCGCCAAGAGACCCAGTACTTC. Its translation is CASSLPMGRQETQYF.

The genes are TRBV11-1 and TRBJ1-5, with TRBD1 identical over 7 bases. The CDR3 is 13 residues long. Per germline, CDR1 SGHAT and CDR2 FQDESV (reference sequence). After removal of 6 bases from V and 4 bases from J, the junction contained 3 bases not matched to a gene. The CDR3 here is CASSLGQNQPQHF. CDR3 sequence (DNA): TGTGCCAGCAGTCTGGGACAGAATCAGCCCCAGCATTTT. Filled out from reference TRBV11-1 and TRBJ1-5, the complete variable domain reads EAEVAQSPRYKITEKSQAVAFWCDPISGHATLYWYRQILGQGPELLVQFQDESVVDDSQLPKDRFSAERLKGVDSTLKIQPAELGDSAMYLCASSLGQNQPQHFGDGTRLSIL.

This clone showed up just a few times. The J gene is TRBJ2-7, the V gene TRBV30, with no clear D. V shed 5 bases and J shed 1 base, with 12 bases lying between them. The CDR3 length is 13 residues. Per the germline V gene, CDR1 is GTSNPN and CDR2 is SVGIG (reference sequence). The CDR3 reads CAWAADISYEQYF. For the CDR3, the DNA is TGTGCCTGGGCCGCAGACATTTCCTACGAGCAGTACTTC.

The V and J genes are TRBV7-9 and TRBJ2-1, with 13 positions matching TRBD2. V lost 6 bases, J lost 7 bases, and 6 bases stayed unmatched. There are 15 residues in the CDR3. Germline V gives CDR1 SEHNR, CDR2 FQNEAQ (reference sequence). The DNA of the CDR3 is TGTGCCAGCAGATTACTAGCGGGAGGGATTAATGAGCAGTTCTTC. This codes for CASRLLAGGINEQFF.